A selection of T cell receptor beta chains follows, all from one sample in a study of T cell responses to AZD1222 COVID-19 vaccine. The repertoire was sequenced with immunoSEQ multiplex PCR; TCRdb's copy has only in-frame clones and lacks some. The sample shows about 100,000 clones, around 93% of them seen only once. The specimen was peripheral blood, collected 28 days after the second AZD1222 dose. The receptors here all came from an adult who received the AZD1222 COVID-19 vaccine. Both conserved end residues are part of each CDR3. Each record gives: J gene, V gene, CDR3 protein.

TRBJ1-5	TRBV2	CASSRDHNKPQHF
TRBJ1-1	TRBV4-2	CASSQASGTGNRAFF
TRBJ1-2	TRBV5-5	CASSLAFGDNYGYTF
TRBJ1-1	TRBV6-2/TRBV6-3	CASSSFRTRPEAFF
TRBJ2-5	TRBV2	CASSAISGRAQETQYF
TRBJ2-3	TRBV15	CATSRTGDTDTQYF
TRBJ1-3	TRBV5-4	CASSIPGQGNTIYF
TRBJ2-7	TRBV7-9	CASSLVQGDVGYEQYF
TRBJ1-1	TRBV20-1	CSASEGNANTEAFF
TRBJ1-4	TRBV30	CAWGGGRFGEKLFF
TRBJ2-1	TRBV5-4	CASSLWASGDNEQFF
TRBJ1-2	TRBV12-3/TRBV12-4	CASSLSSYGYTF
TRBJ2-3	TRBV3-1/TRBV3-2	CASSQGLAGGQDTQYF
TRBJ2-7	TRBV9	CASSVAGGYTYEQYF
TRBJ1-6	TRBV19	CASSIDRSYNSPLHF